The sample holds many counts of the clone carrying this TCR beta chain. Its antigen is unknown. These data originate in a study of Graves' ophthalmopathy and Graves' hyperthyroidism. Diagnosis was based on clinical symptoms, serum thyroxine, TRAb, thyroid ultrasound and orbital computed tomography. J lost 4 bases, V lost 5 bases, and 10 bases had no gene match. This CDR3 has 16 residues. In germline, CDR1 is LNHDA, CDR2 SQIVND (reference sequence). Regarding the study as a whole: Blood contained most expanded thyroid clonotypes exceeding 0.001 frequency.

Transcripts of RNA were the source for amplifying TCR beta CDR3 regions. In the first round, RT-PCR was carried out with HTBI primers, and a multiplex PCR formed the second round. TCRdb ran MiXCR on the multiplex PCR reads and lists one entry per CDR3 protein. The data hold about 590,000 distinct CDR3 sequences, with about 35% observed a single time. The chain is built from TRBV19 and TRBJ2-7; 11 bases line up with TRBD2. This TCR was recovered from an adult man with Graves' hyperthyroidism. Sequenced sample: peripheral blood or thyroid tissue (not recorded which). The CDR3, as DNA: TGTGCCAGTAGTGAGCGGTCCGGGACTAGCGGATACGAGCAGTACTTC. This encodes CASSERSGTSGYEQYF.